This entry features one T cell receptor beta chain sequence. Its specificity is unknown. This CDR3 contains 13 residues. V lost 3 bases to trimming and J lost 5 bases, with 9 bases between them. The germline gives CDR1 SGHDT, CDR2 YYEEEE. Method: immunoSEQ multiplex PCR; TCRdb's copy keeps in-frame clones and lacks some. The sample holds around 1.9 million clones, more than 85% seen once. The naive CD8 fraction comprised CD45RO-negative cells positively selected for CCR7 and excluded terminally differentiated effector memory CD45RA+ cells. The data were taken from a study of shared clonotypes between healthy human individuals. Study conclusions and caveats: Sampling covered nothing but blood. Tissue TCR repertoires likely differ from those found in blood. Generation probabilities of non-shared clonotypes were lower (relative to those shared by all four donors). Naive subsets generally had larger estimated richness than memory subsets.

The sample consisted of naive CD8+ T cells from PBMCs. The source is a man aged 18 to 29 in good health. Some clones in this sample may be carry-over from other donors' samples. The chain combines TRBV5-6 with TRBJ1-5, with D perhaps matching TRBD1 (5 bases). CDR3 nucleotide sequence: TGTGCCAGCAGCTGGTCCAGGGATCAGCCCCAGCATTTT. Residues: CASSWSRDQPQHF.